A single sample gave rise to the 23 T cell receptor beta chains below, sequenced in a study of T cell responses to AZD1222 COVID-19 vaccine. Assay used: immunoSEQ multiplex PCR; TCRdb lists only in-frame clones, some missing. The profile shows more than 110,000 clones, over 90% of them singletons. The sample consisted of peripheral blood, taken on day 0 of AZD1222 vaccination. The receptors stem from an adult in good health.

The chain carries TRBV11-1 and TRBJ1-2, with D unclear. V lost 3 bases, J lost 4 bases, and 9 bases lay in between. In germline, CDR1 is SGHAT, CDR2 FQDESV (reference sequence). The CDR3 has 13 amino acids. The CDR3 DNA follows: TGTGCCAGCAGCTTTGGGTCGAGCTATGGCTACACCTTC. Translating gives CASSFGSSYGYTF.

The CDR3 here is CASSEVEAGTHNEQFF. In nucleotides, the CDR3 is TGTGCCAGCAGTGAAGTTGAAGCGGGCACCCACAATGAGCAGTTCTTC. This chain links TRBV6-1 with TRBJ2-1; perhaps TRBD2 as D (6 bases). The CDR3 extends over 16 amino acids. The germline gives CDR1 MNHNS, CDR2 SASEGT. V was pared by 1 base and J by 5 bases, with 15 bases between.

The chain uses TRBV30 and TRBJ2-6; D not certain. CDR3 length: 14 amino acids. Per germline, CDR1 GTSNPN and CDR2 SVGIG (reference sequence). Trimming took off 5 bases at V and 1 base at J, with 9 bases between the two ends. The CDR3 region is CAWGRTSGANVLTF. The CDR3 DNA is TGTGCCTGGGGTCGTACGTCTGGGGCCAACGTCCTGACTTTC.

The chain has TRBV9 and TRBJ2-5; tentative D call: TRBD2 (5 bases). CDR1 SGDLS and CDR2 YYNGEE come from the germline V gene. V gave up 1 base and J gave up 7 bases, with 20 bases separating them. There are 16 residues in the CDR3. CDR3 nucleotides: TGTGCCAGCAGCGTAACCCCGGGAACGGCCTTGGGGACCCAGTACTTC. Protein sequence: CASSVTPGTALGTQYF.

V and J are TRBV4-1 and TRBJ1-6; tentative D call: TRBD1 (5 bases). V was shortened by 1 base and J by 3 bases, with 7 bases between the two germline ends. Germline loops: CDR1 MGHRA, CDR2 YSYEKL. This CDR3 has 15 residues. The CDR3 is CASSQGGFYNSPLHF. CDR3 nucleotide sequence: TGCGCCAGCAGCCAAGGGGGGTTCTATAATTCACCCCTCCACTTT.

The chain recombines TRBV9 with TRBJ1-3; 8 bases match TRBD1. The CDR3 runs 15 residues. Germline lookup yields CDR1 SGDLS and CDR2 YYNGEE. Losses at the gene ends were 0 bases for V and 6 bases for J; bases not matched to a gene: 5. The CDR3: CASSVAGGVKNTIYF. In DNA form, the CDR3 reads TGTGCCAGCAGCGTAGCAGGGGGCGTTAAAAACACCATATATTTT.

The chain uses TRBV5-1 and TRBJ1-2; maybe TRBD1 (6 bases). Trimming took off 0 bases at V and 0 bases at J, with 9 bases between the two ends. The CDR3 is made up of 15 amino acids. The germline gives CDR1 SGHRS, CDR2 YFSETQ. CDR3 in amino acids: CASSLERGANYGYTF. The CDR3 DNA is TGCGCCAGCAGCTTGGAAAGGGGGGCTAACTATGGCTACACCTTC. The variable domain in full, with the rest retrieved from reference TRBV5-1 and TRBJ1-2, is KAGVTQTPRYLIKTRGQQVTLSCSPISGHRSVSWYQQTPGQGLQFLFEYFSETQRNKGNFPGRFSGRQFSNSRSEMNVSTLELGDSALYLCASSLERGANYGYTFGSGTRLTVV.

The chain employs TRBV7-9 and TRBJ2-5; 7 bases align to TRBD1. Germline V gene sequence: CDR1 SEHNR, CDR2 FQNEAQ (reference sequence). The CDR3 spans 15 residues. V was pared by 0 bases and J by 5 bases, with 6 bases of the junction left unmatched. Here the CDR3 DNA reads TGTGCCAGCAGCTTAGCCCCGCAGGGGGACGAGACCCAGTACTTC. Translated, it gives CASSLAPQGDETQYF.

This clone has just one count. The rearrangement uses TRBV10-3 and TRBJ2-1; 11 bases agree with TRBD1. Germline V gene lookup returns CDR1 ENHRY and CDR2 SYGVKD. The CDR3 consists of 13 residues. Unmatched junction bases numbered 0, after V lost 4 bases and J lost 7 bases. This chain's CDR3 is CAISGDRGNEQFF. In DNA form, the CDR3 reads TGTGCCATCAGTGGGGACAGGGGGAATGAGCAGTTCTTC.

The gene calls are TRBV30 and TRBJ1-1; 8 bases agree with TRBD1. This CDR3 has 15 residues. Germline CDR1 GTSNPN, CDR2 SVGIG (reference sequence). V lost 3 bases and J lost 1; bases outside the gene matches: 7. Here the CDR3 DNA reads TGTGCCTGGAGCGGATCAGACAGGGGGAACACTGAAGCTTTCTTT. Translating it yields CAWSGSDRGNTEAFF.

This rearrangement joins TRBV28 to TRBJ1-4, with 8 bases fitting TRBD1. CDR1 and CDR2 (germline): MDHEN, SYDVKM. V shed 2 bases and J 0 bases; nucleotides not matched to a gene: 8. The CDR3 runs 18 residues. The CDR3 DNA follows: TGTGCCAGCAGTTTAGGGACAGGTCTCCATGCAACTAATGAAAAACTGTTTTTT. This translates into CASSLGTGLHATNEKLFF.

The chain is built from TRBV6-2 or TRBV6-3 and TRBJ2-4; no reliable D call. Per the germline V gene, CDR1 is MNHEY and CDR2 is SVGEGT. V lost 2 bases, J lost 2 bases, and 7 bases lay in between. The CDR3 has 14 amino acids. The CDR3 region is CASSYGSTKNIQYF. Here the CDR3 DNA reads TGTGCCAGCAGTTACGGGTCCACCAAAAACATTCAGTACTTC.

This clone was detected only once. V and J are TRBV7-2 and TRBJ1-2; D unclear. The CDR3 contains 16 residues. Deletions cut 1 base from V and 6 bases from J, with 18 bases between. Germline V CDR1 and CDR2: SGHTA, FQGNSA. As DNA, the CDR3 is TGTGCCAGCAGCTTAGTTGGGGTACGGGTCGAAGATGGCTACACCTTC. Translating gives CASSLVGVRVEDGYTF. The variable domain in full, completed from reference TRBV7-2 and TRBJ1-2, reads GAGVSQSPSNKVTEKGKDVELRCDPISGHTALYWYRQSLGQGLEFLIYFQGNSAPDKSGLPSDRFSAERTGGSVSTLTIQRTQQEDSAVYLCASSLVGVRVEDGYTFGSGTRLTVV.

The chain uses TRBV18 and TRBJ1-1; no clear D gene. Germline V gene lookup returns CDR1 KGHSH and CDR2 LQKENI. Trimming cost V 1 base and J 0 bases, with 9 bases left between them. The CDR3 consists of 15 residues. In nucleotides, the CDR3 is TGTGCCAGCTCACCACTCTCGGGTATGAACACTGAAGCTTTCTTT. Protein: CASSPLSGMNTEAFF.

V is TRBV7-2 and J is TRBJ1-4; a possible D gene is TRBD1 (5 bases). The CDR3 consists of 14 residues. With 1 base removed from V and 3 bases from J, the gap between germline ends came to 6 bases. Germline assignment: CDR1 SGHTA and CDR2 FQGNSA. The CDR3 loop is CASSLGGANEKLFF. CDR3 DNA: TGTGCCAGCAGCTTAGGGGGGGCTAATGAAAAACTGTTTTTT.

The rearrangement joins TRBV9 to TRBJ1-2; perhaps TRBD1 as D (6 bases). The V gene lost 0 bases and the J gene lost 0 bases, with 15 bases spanning the gap. This CDR3 is built from 17 residues. CDR1 and CDR2 (germline): SGDLS, YYNGEE. The CDR3: CASSVGAGTSANYGYTF. For the CDR3, the DNA is TGTGCCAGCAGCGTAGGGGCAGGGACATCGGCTAACTATGGCTACACCTTC.

V is TRBV28 and J is TRBJ1-1, with unresolved D. Per the germline V gene, CDR1 is MDHEN and CDR2 is SYDVKM. Between the trimmed V and J ends, which lost 6 bases and 5 bases, there was a span of 16 bases. There are 14 residues in the CDR3. The CDR3 DNA is TGTGCCAGCAGCCCCGACACCCTGAGGACTGAAGCTTTCTTT. It yields the protein CASSPDTLRTEAFF.

The CDR3 is CASSVTGGTSGYTF. The CDR3 coding sequence is TGTGCCAGCAGCGTAACAGGGGGGACTTCGGGCTACACCTTC. V usage is TRBV9 and J usage is TRBJ1-2, with 8 bases matching TRBD1. The CDR3 runs to 14 residues. From germline, CDR1 is SGDLS and CDR2 YYNGEE. J was trimmed by 8 bases and V by 1 base; bases with no gene match: 7.

The rearrangement links TRBV12-3 or TRBV12-4 to TRBJ1-1; no clear D gene. The length of the CDR3 is 13 residues. Trimming stripped 7 bases from V and 1 base from J, with 10 bases between. This CDR3 is CASTTDWNTEAFF. For the CDR3, the DNA is TGTGCCAGCACCACCGACTGGAACACTGAAGCTTTCTTT.

The rearrangement joins TRBV18 to TRBJ1-2; D may be TRBD1 (6 bases). From germline, CDR1 is KGHSH and CDR2 LQKENI. V shed 3 bases and J shed 6 bases, with 8 bases lying between them. The CDR3 loop spans 12 amino acids. The CDR3 region is CASSPNRDGYTF. Here the CDR3 DNA reads TGTGCCAGCTCACCTAACAGGGATGGCTACACCTTC.

This clone was seen only once. The chain links TRBV18 to TRBJ1-5; 8 bases map to TRBD1. V shed 5 bases, J shed 5 bases, and the junction held 2 bases outside the gene matches. This CDR3 is 13 amino acids long. In germline, CDR1 is KGHSH, CDR2 LQKENI. DNA for the CDR3: TGTGCCAGCTCAACGGACAGGGATCAGCCCCAGCATTTT. This encodes CASSTDRDQPQHF.

The CDR3 protein is CASSLVGLAVNTGELFF. CDR3 nucleotide sequence: TGTGCCAGCAGCTTGGTGGGACTAGCGGTTAACACCGGGGAGCTGTTTTTT. The V gene is TRBV5-6, the J gene TRBJ2-2; 11 bases fit TRBD2. V shed 0 bases and J 2 bases; nucleotides not matched to a gene: 3. This CDR3 comprises 17 residues. Germline CDR1 and CDR2: SGHDT and YYEEEE.

The chain combines TRBV5-1 with TRBJ2-7, with 11 bases that match TRBD1. Trimming took 2 bases from V and 4 from J; bases not matched to a gene: 5. The CDR3 spans 15 residues. The germline gives CDR1 SGHRS, CDR2 YFSETQ. In DNA, the CDR3 is TGCGCCAGCAGCTTCGGGACAGGGGGAGGATACGAGCAGTACTTC. Protein: CASSFGTGGGYEQYF.